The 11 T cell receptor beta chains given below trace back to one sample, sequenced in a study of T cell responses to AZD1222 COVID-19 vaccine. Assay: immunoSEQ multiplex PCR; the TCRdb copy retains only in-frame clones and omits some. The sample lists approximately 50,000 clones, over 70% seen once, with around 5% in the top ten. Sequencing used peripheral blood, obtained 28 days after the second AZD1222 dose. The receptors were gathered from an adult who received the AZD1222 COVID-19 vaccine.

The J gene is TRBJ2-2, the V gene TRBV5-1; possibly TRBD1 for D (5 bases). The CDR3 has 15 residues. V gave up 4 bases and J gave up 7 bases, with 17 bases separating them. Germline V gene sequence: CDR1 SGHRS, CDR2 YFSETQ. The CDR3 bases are TGCGCCAGCAGCCAGACAGACCCGTCAAACGGGGAGCTGTTTTTT. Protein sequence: CASSQTDPSNGELFF.

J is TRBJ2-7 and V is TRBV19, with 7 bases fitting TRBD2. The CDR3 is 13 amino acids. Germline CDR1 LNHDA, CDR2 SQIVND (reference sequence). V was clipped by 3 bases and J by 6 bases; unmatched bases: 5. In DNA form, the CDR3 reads TGTGCCAGTAGTATTCGGGGGAGGGCCGAGCAGTACTTC. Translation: CASSIRGRAEQYF.

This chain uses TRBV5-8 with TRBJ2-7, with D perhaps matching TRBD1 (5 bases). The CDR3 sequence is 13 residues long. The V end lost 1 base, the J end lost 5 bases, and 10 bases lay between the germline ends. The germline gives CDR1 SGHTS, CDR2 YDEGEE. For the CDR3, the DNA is TGTGCCAGCAGCTTGAATCAGGGCAACGAGCAGTACTTC. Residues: CASSLNQGNEQYF.

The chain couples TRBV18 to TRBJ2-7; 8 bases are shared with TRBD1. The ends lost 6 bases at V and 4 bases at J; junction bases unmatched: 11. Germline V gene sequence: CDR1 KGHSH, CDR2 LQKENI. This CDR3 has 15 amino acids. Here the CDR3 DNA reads TGTGCCAGCTCCCAACAGGGGGACCGCCAATACGAGCAGTACTTC. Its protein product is CASSQQGDRQYEQYF.

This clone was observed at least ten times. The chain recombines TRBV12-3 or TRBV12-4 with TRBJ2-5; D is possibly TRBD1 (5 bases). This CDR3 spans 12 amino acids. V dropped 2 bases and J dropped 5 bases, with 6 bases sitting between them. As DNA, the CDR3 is TGTGCCAGCAGTTTAAACAGGGAGACCCAGTACTTC. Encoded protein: CASSLNRETQYF.

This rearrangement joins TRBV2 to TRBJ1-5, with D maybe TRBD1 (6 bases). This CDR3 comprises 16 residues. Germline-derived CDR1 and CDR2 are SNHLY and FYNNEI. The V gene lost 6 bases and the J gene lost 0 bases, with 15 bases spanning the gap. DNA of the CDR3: TGTGCCAGCAGCGCCGACAGGACCCATAGCAATCAGCCCCAGCATTTT. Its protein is CASSADRTHSNQPQHF. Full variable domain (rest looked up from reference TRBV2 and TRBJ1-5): EPEVTQTPSHQVTQMGQEVILRCVPISNHLYFYWYRQILGQKVEFLVSFYNNEISEKSEIFDDQFSVERPDGSNFTLKIRSTKLEDSAMYFCASSADRTHSNQPQHFGDGTRLSIL.

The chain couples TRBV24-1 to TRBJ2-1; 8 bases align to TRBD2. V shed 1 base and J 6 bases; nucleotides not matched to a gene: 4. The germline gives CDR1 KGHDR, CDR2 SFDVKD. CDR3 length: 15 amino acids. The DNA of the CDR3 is TGTGCCACCAGTGATTTCACTAGCGGCCGCAATGAGCAGTTCTTC. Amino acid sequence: CATSDFTSGRNEQFF.

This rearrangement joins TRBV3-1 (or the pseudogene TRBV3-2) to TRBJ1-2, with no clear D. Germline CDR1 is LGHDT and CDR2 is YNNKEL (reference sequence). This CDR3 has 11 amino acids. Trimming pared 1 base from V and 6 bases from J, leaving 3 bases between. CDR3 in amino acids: CASSQGDGYTF. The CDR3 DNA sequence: TGTGCCAGCAGCCAAGGGGATGGCTACACCTTC.

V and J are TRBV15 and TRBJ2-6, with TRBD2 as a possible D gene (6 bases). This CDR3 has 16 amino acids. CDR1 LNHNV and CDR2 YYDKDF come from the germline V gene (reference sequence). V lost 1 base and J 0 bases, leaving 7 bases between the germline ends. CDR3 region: CATSRGRDSGANVLTF. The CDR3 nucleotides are TGTGCCACCAGCAGAGGGAGGGACTCTGGGGCCAACGTCCTGACTTTC.

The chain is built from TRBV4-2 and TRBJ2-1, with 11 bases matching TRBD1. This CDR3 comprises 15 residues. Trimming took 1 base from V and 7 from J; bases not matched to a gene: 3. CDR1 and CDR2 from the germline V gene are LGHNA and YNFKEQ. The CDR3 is CASSQAGTGGNEQFF. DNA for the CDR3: TGTGCCAGCAGCCAAGCGGGGACAGGGGGGAATGAGCAGTTCTTC.

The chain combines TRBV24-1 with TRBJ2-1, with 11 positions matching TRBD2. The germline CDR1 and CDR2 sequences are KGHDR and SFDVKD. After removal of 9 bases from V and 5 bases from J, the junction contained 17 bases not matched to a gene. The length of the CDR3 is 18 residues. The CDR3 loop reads CATQPTGTSGSWNNEQFF. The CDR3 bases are TGTGCCACCCAACCGACAGGAACTAGCGGGAGTTGGAACAATGAGCAGTTCTTC.